This T cell receptor beta chain stems from a study of T cell changes during pregnancy in multiple sclerosis. J gave up 2 bases and V 6 bases, and 4 bases lay outside the gene matches. Germline V CDR1 and CDR2: MDHEN, SYDVKM. The CDR3 extends over 13 amino acids. Here immunoSEQ multiplex PCR was the method, and the copy in TCRdb shows in-frame clones only, minus some. The sample has around 35,000 clones, almost 90% seen once; the top ten hold just over 4.5%. Sequencing used CD8+ T cells from peripheral blood mononuclear cells, obtained after pregnancy. This TCR was sampled from a female donor with multiple sclerosis, enrolled in a pregnancy study. The V gene is TRBV28, the J gene TRBJ2-7; TRBD1 matches at 7 bases. The CDR3 region is CASRNRGPYEQYF. The CDR3 nucleotides are TGTGCCAGCAGAAACAGGGGTCCCTACGAGCAGTACTTC.